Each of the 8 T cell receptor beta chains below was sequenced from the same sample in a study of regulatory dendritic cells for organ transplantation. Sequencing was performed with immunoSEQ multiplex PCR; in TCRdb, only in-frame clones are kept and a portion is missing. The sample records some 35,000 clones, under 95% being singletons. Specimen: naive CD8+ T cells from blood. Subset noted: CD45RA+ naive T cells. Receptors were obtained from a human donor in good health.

CDR3 nucleotide sequence: TGTGCCAGCAGCCTAGGGGTCTCCTACAATGAGCAGTTCTTC. Protein sequence: CASSLGVSYNEQFF. The chain links TRBV14 to TRBJ2-1, with a possible D match to TRBD1 (5 bases). CDR3 length equals 14 residues. Germline CDR1 is SGHDN and CDR2 is FVKESK. V was pared by 4 bases and J by 0 bases, with 7 bases between.

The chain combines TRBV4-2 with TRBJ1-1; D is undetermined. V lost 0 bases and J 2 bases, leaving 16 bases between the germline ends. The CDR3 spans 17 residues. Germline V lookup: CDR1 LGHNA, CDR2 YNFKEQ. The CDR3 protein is CASSQDDQTTENTEAFF. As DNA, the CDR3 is TGTGCCAGCAGCCAAGACGACCAGACCACCGAAAACACTGAAGCTTTCTTT.

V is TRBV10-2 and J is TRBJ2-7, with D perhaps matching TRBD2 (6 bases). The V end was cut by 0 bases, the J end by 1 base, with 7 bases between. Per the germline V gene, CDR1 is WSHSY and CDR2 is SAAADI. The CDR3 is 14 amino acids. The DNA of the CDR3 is TGCGCCAGCAGTGAGTCGGAGGGTTCCTACGAGCAGTACTTC. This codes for CASSESEGSYEQYF.

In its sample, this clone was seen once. CDR3 protein: CASSLAVFGETQYF. CDR3 DNA: TGTGCCAGCAGCTTAGCAGTTTTCGGGGAGACCCAGTACTTC. The chain recombines TRBV7-8 with TRBJ2-5, with D hard to call. Germline CDR1 reads SGHVS; CDR2 reads FQNEAQ. V shed 0 bases and J shed 5 bases, with 10 bases lying between them. The CDR3 is 14 residues long.

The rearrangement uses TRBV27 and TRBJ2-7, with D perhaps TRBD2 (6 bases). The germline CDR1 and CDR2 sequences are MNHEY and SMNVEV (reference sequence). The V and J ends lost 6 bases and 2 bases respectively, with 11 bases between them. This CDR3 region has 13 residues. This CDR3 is CASRPGLPYEQYF. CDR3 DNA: TGTGCCAGCAGGCCAGGACTACCCTACGAGCAGTACTTC.

The CDR3 sequence is CASSRGDFPYEQYF. CDR3 coding DNA: TGTGCCAGTAGTAGGGGCGACTTTCCCTACGAGCAGTACTTC. The V and J genes are TRBV19 and TRBJ2-7, with D tentatively TRBD1 (5 bases). The ends were cut back, 4 bases at V and 2 bases at J, with 12 bases in the middle. The CDR3 has 14 amino acids. Germline CDR1 reads LNHDA; CDR2 reads SQIVND (reference sequence).

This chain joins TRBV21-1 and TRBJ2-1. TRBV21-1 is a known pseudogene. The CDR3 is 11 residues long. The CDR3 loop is CASSTGHEQFF. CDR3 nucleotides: TGTGCCAGCAGCACGGGGCATGAGCAGTTCTTC.

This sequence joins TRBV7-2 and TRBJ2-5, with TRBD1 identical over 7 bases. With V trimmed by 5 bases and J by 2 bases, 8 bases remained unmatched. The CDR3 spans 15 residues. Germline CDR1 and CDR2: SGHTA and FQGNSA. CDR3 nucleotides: TGTGCCAGCAGCGGCCGGGACAGCCTACAAGAGACCCAGTACTTC. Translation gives CASSGRDSLQETQYF.